The entry that follows covers one T cell receptor (beta chain) sequence. Germline CDR1 and CDR2: MDHEN and SYDVKM. V shed 5 bases and J shed 2 bases, with 16 bases lying between them. The CDR3 is 16 amino acids. These data are taken from a study of blood T cell repertoires in COVID-19. About the research overall: Donors in the United States, Italy and Spain gave samples during acute or convalescent COVID-19. Sources were T cells, B-cell-depleted T cells, or PBMCs; the material itself was cDNA or gDNA.

Methods used by the authors: For nucleated cells, counts were estimated from reference gene primer amplification. The assay was immunoSEQ multiplex PCR, and TCRdb's table has in-frame clones only and misses some. V and J calls plus clone size are reproduced from that table; the DNA served to infer D and trimming. The sample contains 80,000 or so clones, 91% of which appear only once. The receptor was derived from a woman between 50 and 59 years old in a cohort sampled during active COVID-19. The sample was peripheral blood. This sequence joins TRBV28 and TRBJ2-1; possible D gene TRBD2, 5 bases. In nucleotides, the CDR3 is TGTGCCAGCAGTCCCTCGGGGTTGGCAACCTACAATGAGCAGTTCTTC. The encoded protein is CASSPSGLATYNEQFF.